This entry features one T cell receptor (beta chain) sequence. The antigen is unknown. The sample is drawn from a study of blood T cells in healthy people across ages. Findings and caveats of the study: A roughly linear age-dependent decrease characterized TCR beta diversity per million T cells.

Donors ranged from about 6 to 95 years old and were healthy Caucasians in Russia. PCR was performed a second time for about 7 to 12 cycles using a sample-barcoded 5' primer and a J-beta primer mix. TCRdb reanalysed the 5' RACE reads using MiXCR and keeps one entry per CDR3 protein. The sample carries about 930,000 distinct CDR3 sequences, 25% to 30% recorded once. CDR3 size: 12 residues. Germline-derived CDR1 and CDR2 are MDHEN and SYDVKM. With 1 base removed from V and 5 bases from J, the gap between germline ends came to 5 bases. The sample was also linked to a second study, of T cells of mothers and their children. That paper adds: With the M1S primer of the second PCR, sample barcodes and 2-4 random nucleotides were added. In unrelated and related pairs, TCR recombination output is shaped in a similar way by thymic selection.

This clonotype was sampled from a woman aged 40 to 49 in good health. The chain combines TRBV28 with TRBJ1-1; the D is unclear. The specimen was blood. CDR3 nucleotide sequence: TGTGCCAGCAGTTTATTAAAGACTGAAGCTTTCTTT. Protein product: CASSLLKTEAFF. Together with reference TRBV28 and TRBJ1-1, the CDR3 gives the full variable domain: DVKVTQSSRYLVKRTGEKVFLECVQDMDHENMFWYRQDPGLGLRLIYFSYDVKMKEKGDIPEGYSVSREKKERFSLILESASTNQTSMYLCASSLLKTEAFFGQGTRLTVV.